This T cell receptor (beta chain) was documented in a study of blood T cell repertoires in COVID-19. Study overall: Whether acute or convalescent, the COVID-19 samples came from the United States, Italy and Spain. PBMCs, B-cell-depleted T cells, or T cells provided the cDNA or gDNA that made up the material.

The J segment lost 6 bases and the V segment lost 2 bases, leaving 5 bases of the junction unmatched. Germline V gives CDR1 MNHNS, CDR2 SASEGT. The CDR3 is 15 amino acids. Original methodology: Amplified reference gene primers provided the basis for estimating nucleated cell counts. This table comes from immunoSEQ multiplex PCR, and its TCRdb copy is limited to in-frame clones, with some not included. The DNA was the basis for D and trimming; V, J and clone size are from that table. Seen here are about 98,000 clones, 80% to 95% observed once, and the top ten hold 4.2%. This receptor was taken from a man aged 18 to 35 with acute or convalescent COVID-19. The sequenced material came from peripheral blood. V gene TRBV6-1 combines with J gene TRBJ2-3, with TRBD2 matching over 10 bases. CDR3 residues: CASSESGRAFDTQYF. CDR3 in DNA: TGTGCCAGCAGTGAAAGCGGGAGGGCATTCGATACGCAGTATTTT.